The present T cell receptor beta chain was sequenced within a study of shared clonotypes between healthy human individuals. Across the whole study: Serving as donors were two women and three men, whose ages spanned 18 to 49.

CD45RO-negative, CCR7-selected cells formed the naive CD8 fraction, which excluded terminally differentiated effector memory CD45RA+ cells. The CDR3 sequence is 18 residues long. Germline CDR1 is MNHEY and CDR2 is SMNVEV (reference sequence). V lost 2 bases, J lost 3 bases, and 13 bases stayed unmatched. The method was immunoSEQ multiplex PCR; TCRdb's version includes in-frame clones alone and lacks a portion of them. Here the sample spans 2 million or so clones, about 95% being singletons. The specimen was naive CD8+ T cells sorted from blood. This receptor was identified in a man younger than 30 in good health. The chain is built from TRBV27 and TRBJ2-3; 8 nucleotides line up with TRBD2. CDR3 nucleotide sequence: TGTGCCAGCAGTTTAACCCCCTTTTCAGCGGGAGTTACAGATACGCAGTATTTT. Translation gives CASSLTPFSAGVTDTQYF.